These T cell receptor beta chains were read from a single sample in a study of CD8 T cells in ankylosing spondylitis. TCRdb reprocessed the 5' RACE reads with MiXCR, giving one entry per CDR3 protein. The repertoire holds about 230,000 distinct CDR3 sequences, with roughly 8% as singletons. The specimen was blood, either unsorted or a sorted T cell fraction (not recorded which). The receptors shown here come from a female donor with ankylosing spondylitis or in good health (not recorded which). CDR3s include the opening cysteine and the closing phenylalanine or tryptophan. The order of the fields is V gene, J gene, D gene, clone size, CDR3 DNA, CDR3 protein. D genes are given only for firm matches. Not all rows give a size; the values are once, few, many and, for expanded clones, a class.

>TRBV29-1|TRBJ1-1|NA|many
TGCAGCGTTGAAAGGAGGGGCCGCGTAGGAGGTGAAGCTTTCTTT
CSVERRGRVGGEAFF
>TRBV25-1|TRBJ2-2|TRBD2|many
TGTGCCAGCAGTCCTCGGGTAGCGGGTGCGAACACCGGGGAGCTGTTTTTT
CASSPRVAGANTGELFF
>TRBV29-1|TRBJ1-1|NA|many
TGCAGCGTTGCCTCTTGGAGTAACACTGAAGCTTTCTTT
CSVASWSNTEAFF
>TRBV11-2|TRBJ2-3|TRBD2|many
TGTGCCAGCAGCTCTCAGTCGTTAGCGGGTACAGATACGCAGTATTTT
CASSSQSLAGTDTQYF
>TRBV10-3|TRBJ2-2|NA|many
TGTGCCATCAGTGACGGGGGAGCCCTACCTAACACCGGGGAGCTGTTTTTT
CAISDGGALPNTGELFF
>TRBV5-1|TRBJ1-2|NA|many
TGCGCCAGCAGCTTGGCCGGGGACGGAGTCTATGGCTACACCTTC
CASSLAGDGVYGYTF
>TRBV12-3/TRBV12-4|TRBJ2-5|TRBD2|many
TGTGCCAGCAGCGATCTAGCGGGAGGAGAGACCCAGTACTTC
CASSDLAGGETQYF
>TRBV7-8|TRBJ2-3|NA|many
TGTGCCAGCAGCGGCGACCGAATCCTCTCCACAGATACGCAGTATTTT
CASSGDRILSTDTQYF
>TRBV20-1|TRBJ2-1|NA|many
TGCAGTGCTGGAAACCTTGGGTTTGGGGGGGCGTACAATGAGCAGTTCTTC
CSAGNLGFGGAYNEQFF
>TRBV6-1|TRBJ2-1|NA|many
TGTGCCAGCAGTGCCTCCCGGCACAATGAGCAGTTCTTC
CASSASRHNEQFF
>TRBV6-2/TRBV6-3|TRBJ1-1|NA|many
TGTGCCAGCAGCCGAGCCTCTAATTCCCTCACTGAAGCTTTCTTT
CASSRASNSLTEAFF
>TRBV5-1|TRBJ2-3|NA|many
TGCGCCAGCAGCTTGGGCGGGATCCGGACAGATACGCAGTATTTT
CASSLGGIRTDTQYF
>TRBV20-1|TRBJ2-1|NA|many
TGCAGTGCTAGACCGGCGGGTCAGAGCTCCTACAATGAGCAGTTCTTC
CSARPAGQSSYNEQFF
>TRBV7-2|TRBJ1-1|NA|once
TGTGCCAGCAGCATAACCCCGGGGAACACTGAAGCTTTCTTT
CASSITPGNTEAFF
>TRBV6-5|TRBJ2-2|NA|many
TGTGCCAGCAGTTACTCGACCGGGGAGCTGTTTTTT
CASSYSTGELFF
>TRBV20-1|TRBJ1-2|TRBD1|NA
TGCAGTGCAACCCTGGACAGGAGCTATGGCCACACCTTC
CSATLDRSYGHTF
>TRBV10-3|TRBJ2-7|TRBD1|NA
TGTGCCATCAGTGAGACCTTTGGGACAGCCTACGAGCAGTACTTC
CAISETFGTAYEQYF
>TRBV7-2|TRBJ2-7|TRBD1|many
TGTGCCAGCAGCTTCCCTCTGACAGGGGTGGACGAGCAGTACTTC
CASSFPLTGVDEQYF
>TRBV12-3/TRBV12-4|TRBJ2-1|NA|many
TGTGCCAGCAGTGCAAGCGGCGAGCAGTTCTTC
CASSASGEQFF
>TRBV5-5|TRBJ2-6|NA|NA
TGTGCCAGCAGACTCTCGTACTCTGGGGCCAACGTCCTGACTTTC
CASRLSYSGANVLTF